The rows below give T cell receptor beta chains drawn from one sample of a study of cytomegalovirus exposure and HLA in healthy donors. Some clones are missing from TCRdb's copy, which holds only in-frame ones; the method was immunoSEQ multiplex PCR. The sample data list about 60,000 clones. Sequencing input: PBMCs. The receptors here all came from a woman younger than 35 in good health and CMV-seronegative. CDR3s include the opening cysteine and the closing phenylalanine or tryptophan. Each record gives: CDR3 protein, V gene.

CDR3aa: CASSRPGQGSYEQYF
v_gene: TRBV28

CDR3aa: CASSPDRATNEKLFF
v_gene: TRBV6-5

CDR3aa: CASSYKVGSRHTEAFF
v_gene: TRBV4-1

CDR3aa: CSVEGLADEQYF
v_gene: TRBV29-1

CDR3aa: CASSIMAGEGYTF
v_gene: TRBV19

CDR3aa: CASSPTRGATYSNQPQHF
v_gene: TRBV19

CDR3aa: CASSLIAGSGTEAFF
v_gene: TRBV7-2

CDR3aa: CASSSLYRVYEQYF
v_gene: TRBV11-2

CDR3aa: CASSVVTSGISRLFF
v_gene: TRBV9

CDR3aa: CASSLDIPQTQYF
v_gene: TRBV7-7

CDR3aa: CASSQGTSGRGETQYF
v_gene: TRBV4-1

CDR3aa: CASSDGTSVHTQYF
v_gene: TRBV9

CDR3aa: CASSPRTDGNTIYF
v_gene: TRBV2

CDR3aa: CASSDRTGESSPLHF
v_gene: TRBV27

CDR3aa: CASSSGQSLYEQYF
v_gene: TRBV5-6

CDR3aa: CASSLRWGQGRDTQYF
v_gene: TRBV11-3

CDR3aa: CASGYILSGQGQYQPQHF
v_gene: TRBV4-1

CDR3aa: CASSPVIGQGLEQYF
v_gene: TRBV18

CDR3aa: CASSQGLTGRYQGRGYTF
v_gene: TRBV4-1

CDR3aa: CASSLTGTSRYNEQFF
v_gene: TRBV7-3

CDR3aa: CASSSRVAGAGETQYF
v_gene: TRBV27

CDR3aa: CASSYSRTGSSYEQYF
v_gene: TRBV6-5

CDR3aa: CASSRRGITDTEAFF
v_gene: TRBV5-5

CDR3aa: CASSIVVGVTDTQYF
v_gene: TRBV19

CDR3aa: CASALTTGETQYF
v_gene: TRBV12-5

CDR3aa: CASSLTPYEQYF
v_gene: TRBV5-6

CDR3aa: CASSGLQSNYGYTF
v_gene: TRBV5-4

CDR3aa: CASRRGGRDQPQHF
v_gene: TRBV2

CDR3aa: CASRDLVGGIQYF
v_gene: TRBV6-1

CDR3aa: CASSSNLRGFYTEAFF
v_gene: TRBV19

CDR3aa: CASRSVRNTEAFF
v_gene: TRBV4-1

CDR3aa: CASTPRGSHGYTF
v_gene: TRBV2

CDR3aa: CASSPVGDTEAFF
v_gene: TRBV18

CDR3aa: CASSSTDRGEKLFF
v_gene: TRBV7-2

CDR3aa: CASSPVGGVDQPQHF
v_gene: TRBV18

CDR3aa: CASSPPGLAGRQETQYF
v_gene: TRBV18

CDR3aa: CAMGTPGPNQPQHF
v_gene: TRBV6-5

CDR3aa: CASSLGLAGVAYTGELFF
v_gene: TRBV11-2

CDR3aa: CATSRATGMNTEAFF
v_gene: TRBV15

CDR3aa: CASSPGHKTSYEQYF
v_gene: TRBV19

CDR3aa: CASSFYRGQVTEAFF
v_gene: TRBV5-1

CDR3aa: CASSLKDIYNEQFF
v_gene: TRBV7-3